These T cell receptor beta chains were read from a single sample in a study of control samples from healthy donors and cancer patients. TCRdb keeps only in-frame clones here, not all; method: immunoSEQ multiplex PCR. Of about 180,000 clones in the sample, just over 90% were seen once. Sequencing input: blood. The receptors derive from a man aged 25-45 years in good health. The CDR3 runs from the conserved cysteine through the conserved F or W. D genes are given only for firm matches. The size of a clone is reported for some rows only, either as once, few or many, or as a class for expanded clones.

clone_size: .; d_call: .; v_call: TRBV25-1; j_call: TRBJ2-5; cdr3_nt: TGTGCCAGCAGGGTAGGGGGAGGGCCCCAAGAGACCCAGTACTTC; cdr3_aa: CASRVGGGPQETQYF
clone_size: .; d_call: TRBD1; v_call: TRBV10-2; j_call: TRBJ1-5; cdr3_nt: TGCGCCAGCATGAGTCAGGGGGGACAGCCCCAGCATTTT; cdr3_aa: CASMSQGGQPQHF
clone_size: .; d_call: TRBD1; v_call: TRBV19; j_call: TRBJ1-5; cdr3_nt: TGTGCCAGTACCCCGGACAGGGGGCAACAGCCCCAGCATTTT; cdr3_aa: CASTPDRGQQPQHF
clone_size: .; d_call: TRBD2; v_call: TRBV27; j_call: TRBJ2-1; cdr3_nt: TGTGCCAGCAGGCCTAGCGGGAATCCCTACAATGAGCAGTTCTTC; cdr3_aa: CASRPSGNPYNEQFF
clone_size: once; d_call: .; v_call: TRBV6-5; j_call: TRBJ1-2; cdr3_nt: TGTGCCAGCGGGACGGGACGAGGCTATGGCTACACCTTC; cdr3_aa: CASGTGRGYGYTF
clone_size: .; d_call: TRBD1; v_call: TRBV29-1; j_call: TRBJ1-2; cdr3_nt: TGCAGCGTTGCGGGACAGGACTATGGCTACACCTTC; cdr3_aa: CSVAGQDYGYTF
clone_size: .; d_call: TRBD1; v_call: TRBV30; j_call: TRBJ1-2; cdr3_nt: TGTGCCTGGAGTGAACAGGGGGGTAACTATGGCTACACCTTC; cdr3_aa: CAWSEQGGNYGYTF
clone_size: .; d_call: TRBD2; v_call: TRBV6-5; j_call: TRBJ2-3; cdr3_nt: TGTGCCAGCAGTTCTCGGACTAGCCCCGGCGGGAATACGCAGTATTTT; cdr3_aa: CASSSRTSPGGNTQYF
clone_size: .; d_call: .; v_call: TRBV6-1; j_call: TRBJ2-7; cdr3_nt: TGTGCCAGCAGTGAATTACACCTCTACGAGCAGTACTTC; cdr3_aa: CASSELHLYEQYF
clone_size: few; d_call: .; v_call: TRBV11-2; j_call: TRBJ1-2; cdr3_nt: TGTGCCAGCAGCTTAGTTGTAAACTATGGCTACACCTTC; cdr3_aa: CASSLVVNYGYTF
clone_size: once; d_call: .; v_call: TRBV19; j_call: TRBJ2-2; cdr3_nt: TGTGCCAGTAGAGAGCGAGGGGGCACCGGGGAGCTGTTTTTT; cdr3_aa: CASRERGGTGELFF
clone_size: .; d_call: .; v_call: TRBV4-2; j_call: TRBJ2-3; cdr3_nt: TGTGCCAGCAGCCGCAACACAGATACGCAGTATTTT; cdr3_aa: CASSRNTDTQYF
clone_size: .; d_call: .; v_call: TRBV5-1; j_call: TRBJ2-7; cdr3_nt: TGCGCCAGCAGCAAGACCAATACAGGGCAGAGCTCCTACGAGCAGTACTTC; cdr3_aa: CASSKTNTGQSSYEQYF
clone_size: .; d_call: TRBD1; v_call: TRBV28; j_call: TRBJ1-5; cdr3_nt: TGTGCCAGCAGCACCTTTGAGGACAGGGGGGATCAGCCCCAGCATTTT; cdr3_aa: CASSTFEDRGDQPQHF
clone_size: .; d_call: .; v_call: TRBV6-2/TRBV6-3; j_call: TRBJ1-5; cdr3_nt: TGTGCCAGCAGTTTCCCCTTCGGACACAGCAATCAGCCCCAGCATTTT; cdr3_aa: CASSFPFGHSNQPQHF
clone_size: .; d_call: TRBD1; v_call: TRBV10-2; j_call: TRBJ1-1; cdr3_nt: TGCGCCAGTACTTGGGACAGGGTGAACACTGAAGCTTTCTTT; cdr3_aa: CASTWDRVNTEAFF
clone_size: .; d_call: .; v_call: TRBV19; j_call: TRBJ1-2; cdr3_nt: TGTGCCAGTAGTCCTTCCGGGACAACCCTTGGCTACACCTTC; cdr3_aa: CASSPSGTTLGYTF
clone_size: .; d_call: .; v_call: TRBV5-6; j_call: TRBJ1-6; cdr3_nt: TGTGCCAGCAGCTTGGAGGGGCGCCGGAATTCACCCCTCCACTTT; cdr3_aa: CASSLEGRRNSPLHF
clone_size: .; d_call: TRBD2; v_call: TRBV7-6; j_call: TRBJ2-1; cdr3_nt: TGTGCCAGCAGCCTAAGGGCGGGAGCATCCTACAATGAGCAGTTCTTC; cdr3_aa: CASSLRAGASYNEQFF
clone_size: .; d_call: TRBD2; v_call: TRBV5-4; j_call: TRBJ2-5; cdr3_nt: TGTGCCAGCAGCGGAGCGGGAGGGCCGAGACAAGAGACCCAGTACTTC; cdr3_aa: CASSGAGGPRQETQYF
clone_size: .; d_call: TRBD2; v_call: TRBV27; j_call: TRBJ2-3; cdr3_nt: TGTGCCAGCGCCATTGGCACTAGCGGGCGGTACTTTACAGATACGCAGTATTTT; cdr3_aa: CASAIGTSGRYFTDTQYF
clone_size: few; d_call: .; v_call: TRBV30; j_call: TRBJ1-1; cdr3_nt: TGTGCCTGGTTTTACGGCACTGAAGCTTTCTTT; cdr3_aa: CAWFYGTEAFF
clone_size: .; d_call: .; v_call: TRBV5-6; j_call: TRBJ2-1; cdr3_nt: TGTGCCAGCATCCTCAGTTCGGGGGGCATAGATGAGCAGTTCTTC; cdr3_aa: CASILSSGGIDEQFF
clone_size: .; d_call: .; v_call: TRBV9; j_call: TRBJ2-1; cdr3_nt: TGTGCCAGCAGCGTCGGGACACTCTACAATGAGCAGTTCTTC; cdr3_aa: CASSVGTLYNEQFF
clone_size: .; d_call: .; v_call: TRBV19; j_call: TRBJ1-2; cdr3_nt: TGTGCCAGTCGGCGGGACCGCATCTATGGCTACACCTTC; cdr3_aa: CASRRDRIYGYTF
clone_size: once; d_call: TRBD1; v_call: TRBV6-6; j_call: TRBJ2-7; cdr3_nt: TGTGCCAGCAGTTACTCGGGACAGATCTACGAGCAGTACTTC; cdr3_aa: CASSYSGQIYEQYF
clone_size: .; d_call: TRBD1; v_call: TRBV30; j_call: TRBJ1-4; cdr3_nt: TGTGCCTGGAGTGTATCCAGGGGGAGGGAAAAACTGTTTTTT; cdr3_aa: CAWSVSRGREKLFF
clone_size: .; d_call: .; v_call: TRBV6-2/TRBV6-3; j_call: TRBJ1-4; cdr3_nt: TGTGCCAGCAGTTACCCCCATCCACAACTGTTTTTT; cdr3_aa: CASSYPHPQLFF
clone_size: .; d_call: .; v_call: TRBV12-5; j_call: TRBJ2-5; cdr3_nt: TGTGCTAGTGGTTTGGTAGAAACGGAAGGGGCCGGCCGAGAGACCCAGTACTTC; cdr3_aa: CASGLVETEGAGRETQYF
clone_size: few; d_call: .; v_call: TRBV7-9; j_call: TRBJ1-6; cdr3_nt: TGTGCCAGCAGCTCTGAACTTTATAATTCACCCCTCCACTTT; cdr3_aa: CASSSELYNSPLHF
clone_size: .; d_call: TRBD1; v_call: TRBV2; j_call: TRBJ1-1; cdr3_nt: TGTGCCAGCAGTGAAAGGGGGACAGGGGGAAGGACTGAAGCTTTCTTT; cdr3_aa: CASSERGTGGRTEAFF
clone_size: once; d_call: .; v_call: TRBV5-6; j_call: TRBJ1-1; cdr3_nt: TGTGCCAGCAGCCTACTGCTGGGGGGCACTGAAGCTTTCTTT; cdr3_aa: CASSLLLGGTEAFF
clone_size: .; d_call: TRBD1; v_call: TRBV7-9; j_call: TRBJ1-1; cdr3_nt: TGTGCCAGCAGCCTTAGACAGGGTACTAGCGCTGAAGCTTTCTTT; cdr3_aa: CASSLRQGTSAEAFF
clone_size: once; d_call: TRBD2; v_call: TRBV2; j_call: TRBJ2-1; cdr3_nt: TGTGCCAGCCGGCGGGGGGGGTCCTACAATGAGCAGTTCTTC; cdr3_aa: CASRRGGSYNEQFF
clone_size: .; d_call: .; v_call: TRBV1; j_call: TRBJ2-1; cdr3_nt: TGCACCAGCAGCCACCTCGGCAGATTAAAAGGCAATGAGCAGTTCTTC; cdr3_aa: CTSSHLGRLKGNEQFF